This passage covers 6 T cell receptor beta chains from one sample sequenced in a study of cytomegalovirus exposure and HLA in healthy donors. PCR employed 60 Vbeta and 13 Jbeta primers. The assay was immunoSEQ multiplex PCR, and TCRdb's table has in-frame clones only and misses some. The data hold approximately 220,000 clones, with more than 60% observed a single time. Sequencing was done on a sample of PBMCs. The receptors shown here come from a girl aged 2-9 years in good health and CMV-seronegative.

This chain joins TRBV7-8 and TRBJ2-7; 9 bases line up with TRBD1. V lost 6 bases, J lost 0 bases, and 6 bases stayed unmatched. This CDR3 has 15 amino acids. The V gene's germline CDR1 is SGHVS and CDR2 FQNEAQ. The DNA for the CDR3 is TGTGCCAGCAGTTATGACAGGGGGGGCTCCTACGAGCAGTACTTC. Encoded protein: CASSYDRGGSYEQYF.

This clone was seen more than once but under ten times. The CDR3: CASSRRTGRGLTDTQYF. The CDR3, as DNA: TGTGCCAGCAGTCGAAGGACAGGCCGGGGTCTCACAGATACGCAGTATTTT. The rearrangement links TRBV7-3 to TRBJ2-3, with 7 bases identical to TRBD1. Germline CDR1 is SGHTA and CDR2 is FQGTGA. V shed 6 bases and J 2 bases; nucleotides not matched to a gene: 14. The CDR3 length is 17 residues.

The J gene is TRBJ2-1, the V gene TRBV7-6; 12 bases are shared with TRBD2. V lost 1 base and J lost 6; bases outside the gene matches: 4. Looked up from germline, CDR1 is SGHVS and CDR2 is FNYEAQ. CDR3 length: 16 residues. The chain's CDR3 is CASSLGSSGRVNEQFF. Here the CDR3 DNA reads TGTGCCAGCAGCTTAGGGTCTAGCGGGAGGGTCAATGAGCAGTTCTTC.

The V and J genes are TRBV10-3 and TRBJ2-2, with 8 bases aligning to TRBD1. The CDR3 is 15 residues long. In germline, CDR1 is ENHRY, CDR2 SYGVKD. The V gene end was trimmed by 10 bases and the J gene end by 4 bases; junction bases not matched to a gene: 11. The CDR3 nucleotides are TGTGCCACTTTGCGGACAGGGAGCGGCACCGGGGAGCTGTTTTTT. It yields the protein CATLRTGSGTGELFF.

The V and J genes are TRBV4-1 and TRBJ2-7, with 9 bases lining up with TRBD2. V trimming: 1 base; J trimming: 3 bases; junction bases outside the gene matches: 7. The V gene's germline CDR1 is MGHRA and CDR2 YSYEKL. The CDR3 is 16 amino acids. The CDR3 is CASSQVGASGIYEQYF. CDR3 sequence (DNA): TGCGCCAGCAGCCAAGTCGGCGCTAGCGGGATCTACGAGCAGTACTTC.

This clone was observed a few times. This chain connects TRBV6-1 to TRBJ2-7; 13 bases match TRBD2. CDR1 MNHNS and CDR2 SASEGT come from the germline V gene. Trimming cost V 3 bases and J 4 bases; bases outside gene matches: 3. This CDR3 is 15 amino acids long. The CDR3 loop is CASSDRGLAGYEQYF. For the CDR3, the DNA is TGTGCCAGCAGTGACAGGGGACTAGCGGGGTACGAGCAGTACTTC.